These 24 T cell receptor beta chains were sequenced from one sample in a study of OX40 agonist ivuxolimab in advanced cancers. Clones were read by immunoSEQ multiplex PCR, and TCRdb kept only the in-frame ones, dropping some. The table has around 19,000 clones, about 88% seen once. The sequenced sample was CD4+ or CD8+ T cells sorted from blood, obtained in a trial of the OX40 agonist ivuxolimab. These receptors came from an adult with an advanced solid tumor such as melanoma, head and neck, liver or kidney cancer.

The chain has TRBV28 and TRBJ2-5, with TRBD1 matching over 11 bases. Germline V gene sequence: CDR1 MDHEN, CDR2 SYDVKM. CDR3 length equals 13 residues. The V gene end was trimmed by 8 bases and the J gene end by 5 bases; junction bases not matched to a gene: 4. CDR3 region: CASGQGAIETQYF. DNA of the CDR3: TGTGCCAGCGGACAGGGGGCAATCGAGACCCAGTACTTC.

The V gene is TRBV5-1, the J gene TRBJ2-2, with 9 nucleotides matching TRBD2. The trim removed 4 bases at V and 6 bases at J, leaving 16 bases unmatched. Looked up from germline, CDR1 is SGHRS and CDR2 is YFSETQ. This CDR3 has 18 amino acids. CDR3 DNA sequence: TGCGCCAGCAGCCCAGTTCCGCAGGCGGGGGGGCTGTCCGGGGAGCTGTTTTTT. It encodes CASSPVPQAGGLSGELFF.

The rearrangement links TRBV27 to TRBJ2-1; perhaps TRBD1 as D (6 bases). Trimming left V 7 bases short and J 6 bases short, with 19 bases between. Germline lookup yields CDR1 MNHEY and CDR2 SMNVEV (reference sequence). This CDR3 comprises 15 residues. The CDR3 is CASTSRGYKGNEQFF. The CDR3 DNA reads TGTGCCAGCACTTCGAGGGGGTATAAGGGCAATGAGCAGTTCTTC.

The V gene is TRBV29-1, the J gene TRBJ1-2; TRBD1 agrees at 10 bases. J gave up 4 bases and V 0 bases, and 2 bases lay outside the gene matches. Germline-derived CDR1 and CDR2 are SQVTM and ANQGSEA. The CDR3 extends over 14 amino acids. The CDR3 sequence is CSVEDWDRGYGYTF. In DNA, the CDR3 is TGCAGCGTTGAAGACTGGGACAGGGGCTATGGCTACACCTTC.

CDR3 nucleotide sequence: TGTGCCAGCAGTCCTATAGGTCCAACTGAAGCTTTCTTT. Residues: CASSPIGPTEAFF. The chain is built from TRBV27 and TRBJ1-1; D is uncertain. The CDR3 spans 13 residues. The ends were cut back, 5 bases at V and 5 bases at J, with 12 bases in the middle. Germline assignment: CDR1 MNHEY and CDR2 SMNVEV (reference sequence).

This chain joins TRBV15 and TRBJ2-3; D unresolved. CDR1 is LNHNV, CDR2 YYDKDF, per germline (reference sequence). CDR3 length: 16 amino acids. Trimming removed 0 bases from V and 1 base from J, with 11 bases in between. The CDR3: CATSRDLGWGTDTQYF. The CDR3 DNA is TGTGCCACCAGCAGAGATCTGGGGTGGGGCACAGATACGCAGTATTTT.

The chain employs TRBV6-6 and TRBJ1-6; D might be TRBD1 (6 bases). CDR1 and CDR2 (germline): MNHNY, SVGAGI (reference sequence). This CDR3 has 15 residues. The germline V and J ends were trimmed by 1 base and 11 bases, with 15 bases remaining between them. CDR3 DNA: TGTGCCAGCAGTTACTACGACAGGACGGGGACACCCCTCCACTTT. This gives the protein CASSYYDRTGTPLHF.

This CDR3 reads CTSSRGGSLGIDMNEQFF. CDR3 nucleotide sequence: TGCACCAGCAGCCGAGGGGGATCTTTAGGGATCGATATGAATGAGCAGTTCTTC. The chain uses TRBV1 and TRBJ2-1; no check of the table's D call, TRBD1, against the DNA was made. TRBV1 is classified as a pseudogene. The CDR3 is made up of 18 amino acids.

The chain uses TRBV27 and TRBJ2-7; TRBD1 aligns across 9 bases. The CDR3 covers 16 residues. CDR1 and CDR2 (germline): MNHEY, SMNVEV (reference sequence). V lost 0 bases to trimming and J lost 0 bases; unmatched junction nucleotides: 3. CDR3: CASSLSRTGASYEQYF. The CDR3 DNA reads TGTGCCAGCAGTTTATCGAGGACAGGGGCCTCCTACGAGCAGTACTTC.

The chain combines TRBV27 with TRBJ2-7; TRBD1 agrees at 11 bases. The CDR3 is made up of 14 amino acids. Germline V gene sequence: CDR1 MNHEY, CDR2 SMNVEV (reference sequence). V gave up 8 bases and J gave up 4 bases; unmatched junction bases: 7. The CDR3 nucleotides are TGTGCCAGCGGAAGGGGGACAGGGGGGTACGAGCAGTACTTC. Translated: CASGRGTGGYEQYF.

This clone showed up just once. This sequence joins TRBV9 and TRBJ2-2, with D perhaps TRBD1 (5 bases). The CDR3 runs to 16 residues. Trimming removed 2 bases at V and 0 bases at J, with 11 bases between. The germline V gene encodes CDR1 SGDLS and CDR2 YYNGEE. CDR3 sequence: CASSVRGAPNTGELFF. Here the CDR3 DNA reads TGTGCCAGCAGCGTTCGTGGGGCCCCGAACACCGGGGAGCTGTTTTTT.

This clone appeared a single time. The gene calls are TRBV19 and TRBJ2-7; no clear D gene. V was cut by 7 bases and J by 6 bases, with 7 bases left in between. The CDR3 extends over 10 amino acids. Germline V lookup: CDR1 LNHDA, CDR2 SQIVND (reference sequence). In DNA form, the CDR3 reads TGTGCCAGTATGGGCGCCGAGCAGTACTTC. Protein: CASMGAEQYF.

The chain joins TRBV19 to TRBJ2-2; perhaps D is TRBD1 or TRBD2 (5 bases each). The germline V gene encodes CDR1 LNHDA and CDR2 SQIVND (reference sequence). This CDR3 is built from 15 residues. Trimming stripped 3 bases from V and 3 bases from J, with 11 bases between. This CDR3 is CASSIPGADTGELFF. The CDR3 DNA follows: TGTGCCAGTAGTATCCCCGGGGCTGACACCGGGGAGCTGTTTTTT. Filled out from reference TRBV19 and TRBJ2-2, the complete variable domain reads DGGITQSPKYLFRKEGQNVTLSCEQNLNHDAMYWYRQDPGQGLRLIYYSQIVNDFQKGDIAEGYSVSREKKESFPLTVTSAQKNPTAFYLCASSIPGADTGELFFGEGSRLTVL.

The gene calls are TRBV4-1 and TRBJ2-5, with D unresolved. With the DNA end fitting TRBJ2-7 better, the J assignment may be wrong. The CDR3 has 15 amino acids. Germline loops: CDR1 MGHRA, CDR2 YSYEKL. The CDR3 DNA reads TGCGCCAGCAGCCACCAGGCCCACAGTACCTACGAGCAGTACTTC. Protein product: CASSHQAHSTYEQYF.

The chain joins TRBV9 to TRBJ2-1; a possible D gene is TRBD1 (6 bases). This CDR3 contains 19 residues. The V and J ends lost 0 bases and 10 bases respectively, with 29 bases between them. Germline V lookup: CDR1 SGDLS, CDR2 YYNGEE. CDR3 loop: CASSVDPQPSLQGEGEQFF. CDR3 sequence (DNA): TGTGCCAGCAGCGTAGACCCCCAACCATCTCTACAGGGAGAGGGAGAGCAGTTCTTC.

This sequence joins TRBV19 and TRBJ2-2, with D perhaps being TRBD1 or TRBD2 (5 bases each). The CDR3 loop spans 15 amino acids. Germline loops: CDR1 LNHDA, CDR2 SQIVND (reference sequence). V was trimmed by 7 bases and J by 6 bases, leaving 18 bases between them. The CDR3 sequence: CASTPWGNGAGELFF. CDR3 nucleotides: TGTGCCAGTACCCCTTGGGGGAATGGGGCCGGGGAGCTGTTTTTT.

This rearrangement joins TRBV4-1 to TRBJ1-4, with 7 bases aligning to TRBD1. Germline V CDR1 and CDR2: MGHRA, YSYEKL. The J segment lost 3 bases and the V segment lost 1 base, leaving 2 bases of the junction unmatched. The length of the CDR3 is 15 residues. CDR3 amino acids: CASSQVQGPNEKLFF. CDR3 nucleotide sequence: TGCGCCAGCAGCCAAGTACAGGGGCCTAATGAAAAACTGTTTTTT.

This chain joins TRBV6-6 and TRBJ1-5; no clear D gene. This CDR3 comprises 14 residues. Germline values: CDR1 MNHNY, CDR2 SVGAGI (reference sequence). V lost 7 bases to trimming and J lost 7 bases, with 17 bases between them. CDR3 residues: CASNDGGSWQPQHF. In DNA, the CDR3 is TGTGCCAGCAACGACGGAGGATCTTGGCAGCCCCAGCATTTT.

The chain is built from TRBV6-6 and TRBJ1-1; 8 nucleotides line up with TRBD1. The CDR3 consists of 15 residues. V lost 6 bases, J lost 4 bases, and 10 bases stayed unmatched. CDR1 MNHNY and CDR2 SVGAGI come from the germline V gene (reference sequence). CDR3 sequence (DNA): TGTGCCAGCAGCCAGTATGGGACAGGCCTCACTGAAGCTTTCTTT. Its protein product is CASSQYGTGLTEAFF.

The chain carries TRBV28 and TRBJ2-5, with 15 bases aligning to TRBD2. CDR3 length: 15 residues. V was clipped by 7 bases and J by 4 bases; unmatched bases: 4. Per germline, CDR1 MDHEN and CDR2 SYDVKM. The DNA of the CDR3 is TGTGCCAGCAACGGACTAGCGGGGGGGCCAGAGACCCAGTACTTC. This gives the protein CASNGLAGGPETQYF.

The rearrangement joins TRBV30 to TRBJ2-5; 9 nucleotides match TRBD1. This CDR3 has 14 amino acids. Germline V lookup: CDR1 GTSNPN, CDR2 SVGIG (reference sequence). With V trimmed by 7 bases and J by 3 bases, 9 bases remained unmatched. The DNA for the CDR3 is TGTGCCTACGTCCGGGGGACAGGGAAAGAGACCCAGTACTTC. It translates to CAYVRGTGKETQYF. Full variable domain (rest looked up from reference TRBV30 and TRBJ2-5): SQTIHQWPATLVQPVGSPLSLECTVEGTSNPNLYWYRQAAGRGLQLLFYSVGIGQISSEVPQNLSASRPQDRQFILSSKKLLLSDSGFYLCAYVRGTGKETQYFGPGTRLLVL.

V and J are TRBV7-6 and TRBJ1-5; D not resolved. The V end was cut by 2 bases, the J end by 4 bases, with 12 bases between. Germline loops: CDR1 SGHVS, CDR2 FNYEAQ. The CDR3 length is 15 residues. CDR3 nucleotide sequence: TGTGCCAGCAGCTTATCCGGTCTGGGGAATCAGCCCCAGCATTTT. Translated: CASSLSGLGNQPQHF.

This clone was observed a few times. This chain uses TRBV7-9 with TRBJ2-7; D might be TRBD1 (5 bases). V lost 5 bases, J lost 6 bases, and 11 bases lay in between. Germline V gives CDR1 SEHNR, CDR2 FQNEAQ (reference sequence). The CDR3 loop spans 12 amino acids. CDR3 in amino acids: CASSRDRGEQYF. Here the CDR3 DNA reads TGTGCCAGCAGCCGAGACAGAGGCGAGCAGTACTTC.

This chain links TRBV12-1 with TRBJ2-1; the DNA was not compared with TRBD2, the D call given in the table. TRBV12-1 is deemed a pseudogene. The CDR3 runs to 15 residues. CDR3 region: CASLGELAFNNEQFF. As DNA, the CDR3 is TGTGCCAGCCTTGGGGAACTAGCCTTCAACAATGAGCAGTTCTTC.